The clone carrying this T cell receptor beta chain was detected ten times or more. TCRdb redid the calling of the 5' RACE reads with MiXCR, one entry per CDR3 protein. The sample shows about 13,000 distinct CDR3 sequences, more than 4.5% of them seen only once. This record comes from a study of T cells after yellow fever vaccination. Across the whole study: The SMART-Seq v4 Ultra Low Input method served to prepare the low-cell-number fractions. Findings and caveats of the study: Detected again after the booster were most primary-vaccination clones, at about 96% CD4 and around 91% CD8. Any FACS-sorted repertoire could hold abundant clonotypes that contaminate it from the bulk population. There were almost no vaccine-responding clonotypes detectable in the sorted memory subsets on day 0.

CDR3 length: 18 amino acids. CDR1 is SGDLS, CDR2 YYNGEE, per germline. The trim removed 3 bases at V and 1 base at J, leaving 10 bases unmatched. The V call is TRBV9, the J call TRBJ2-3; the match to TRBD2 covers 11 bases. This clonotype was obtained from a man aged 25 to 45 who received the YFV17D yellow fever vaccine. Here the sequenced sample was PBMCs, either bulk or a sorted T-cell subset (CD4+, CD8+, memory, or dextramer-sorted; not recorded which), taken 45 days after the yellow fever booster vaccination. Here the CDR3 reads CASSARSGRAVGTDTQYF. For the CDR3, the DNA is TGTGCCAGCAGCGCCCGTAGCGGGAGGGCCGTTGGCACAGATACGCAGTATTTT.